This T cell receptor (beta chain) is drawn from a study of OX40 agonist ivuxolimab in advanced cancers. Germline V gene lookup returns CDR1 MNHEY and CDR2 SVGAGI. V was clipped by 2 bases and J by 4 bases, with 8 bases between them. The CDR3 spans 13 residues. Sequencing was performed with immunoSEQ multiplex PCR; in TCRdb, only in-frame clones are kept and a portion is missing. This sample has about 71,000 clones, with around nine tenths found just once. The sequenced sample was CD4+ or CD8+ T cells sorted from blood, obtained in a trial of the OX40 agonist ivuxolimab. The rearrangement joins TRBV6-5 to TRBJ1-2; D remains ambiguous. This TCR was sampled from an adult with an advanced solid tumor such as melanoma, head and neck, liver or kidney cancer. The CDR3 loop is CASSYVQTYGYTF. The DNA of the CDR3 is TGTGCCAGCAGTTACGTACAGACCTATGGCTACACCTTC.